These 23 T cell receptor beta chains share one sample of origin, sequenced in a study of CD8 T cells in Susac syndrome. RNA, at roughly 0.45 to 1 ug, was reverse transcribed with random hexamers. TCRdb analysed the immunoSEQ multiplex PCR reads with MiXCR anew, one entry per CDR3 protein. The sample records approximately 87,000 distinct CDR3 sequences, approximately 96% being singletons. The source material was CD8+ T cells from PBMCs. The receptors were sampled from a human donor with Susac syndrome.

The CDR3 sequence is CASSLGQLWASTDTQYF. The CDR3 DNA reads TGTGCCAGCAGCTTGGGCCAGTTGTGGGCGAGCACAGATACGCAGTATTTT. The chain carries TRBV5-4 and TRBJ2-3; D not resolved. Between the trimmed V and J ends, which lost 0 bases and 0 bases, there was a span of 14 bases. The germline CDR1 and CDR2 sequences are SGHNT and YYREEE (reference sequence). The CDR3 is 17 residues long.

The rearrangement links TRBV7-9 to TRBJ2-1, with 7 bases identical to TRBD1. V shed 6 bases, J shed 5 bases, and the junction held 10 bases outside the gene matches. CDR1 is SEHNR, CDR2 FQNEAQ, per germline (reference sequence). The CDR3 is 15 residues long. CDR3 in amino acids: CASSPGQDPNNEQFF. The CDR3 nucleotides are TGTGCCAGCAGTCCCGGACAGGATCCGAACAATGAGCAGTTCTTC.

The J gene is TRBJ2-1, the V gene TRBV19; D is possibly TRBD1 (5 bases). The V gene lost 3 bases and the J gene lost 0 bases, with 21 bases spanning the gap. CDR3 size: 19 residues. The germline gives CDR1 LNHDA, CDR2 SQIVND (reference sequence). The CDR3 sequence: CASSISHDSSLSSYNEQFF. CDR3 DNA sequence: TGTGCCAGTAGTATTAGTCACGACAGCTCCTTAAGCTCCTACAATGAGCAGTTCTTC.

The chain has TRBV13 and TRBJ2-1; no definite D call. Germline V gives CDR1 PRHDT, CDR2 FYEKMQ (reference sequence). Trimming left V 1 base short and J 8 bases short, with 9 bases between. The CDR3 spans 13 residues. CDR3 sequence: CASSLAPDDEQFF. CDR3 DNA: TGTGCCAGCAGCTTAGCGCCCGACGATGAGCAGTTCTTC.

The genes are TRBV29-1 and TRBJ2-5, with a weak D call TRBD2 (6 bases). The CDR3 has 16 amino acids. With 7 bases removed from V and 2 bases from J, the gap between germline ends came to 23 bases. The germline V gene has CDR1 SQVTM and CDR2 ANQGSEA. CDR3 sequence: CSAETSTRADQETQYF. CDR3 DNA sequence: TGCAGCGCTGAGACCTCGACTAGGGCAGATCAAGAGACCCAGTACTTC.

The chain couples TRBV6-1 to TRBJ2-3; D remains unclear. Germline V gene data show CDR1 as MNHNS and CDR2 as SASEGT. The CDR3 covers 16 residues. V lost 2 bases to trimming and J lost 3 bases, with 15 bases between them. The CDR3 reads CASSEWPPGGTDTQYF. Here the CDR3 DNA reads TGTGCCAGCAGTGAATGGCCCCCCGGTGGTACAGATACGCAGTATTTT.

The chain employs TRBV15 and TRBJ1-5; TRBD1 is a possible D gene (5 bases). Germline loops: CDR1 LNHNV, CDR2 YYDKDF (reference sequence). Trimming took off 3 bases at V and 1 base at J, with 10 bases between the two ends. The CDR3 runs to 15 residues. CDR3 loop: CATSSRGLSNQPQHF. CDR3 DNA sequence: TGTGCCACCAGCAGTAGGGGACTCAGCAATCAGCCCCAGCATTTT.

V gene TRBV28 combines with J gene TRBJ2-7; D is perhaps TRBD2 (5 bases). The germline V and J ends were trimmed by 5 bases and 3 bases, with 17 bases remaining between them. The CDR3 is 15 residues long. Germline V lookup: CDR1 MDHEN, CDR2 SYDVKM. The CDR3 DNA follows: TGTGCCAGCAGTGACCCGGACTCCCCGCACTACGAGCAGTACGTC. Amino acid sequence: CASSDPDSPHYEQYV.

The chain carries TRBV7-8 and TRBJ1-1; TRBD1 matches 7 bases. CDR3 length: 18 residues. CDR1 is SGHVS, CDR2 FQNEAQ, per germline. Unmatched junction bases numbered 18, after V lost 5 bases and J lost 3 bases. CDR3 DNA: TGTGCCAGCAGCCATAGGGCCGGGAGGGGGCTCGCGGACACTGAAGCTTTCTTT. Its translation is CASSHRAGRGLADTEAFF. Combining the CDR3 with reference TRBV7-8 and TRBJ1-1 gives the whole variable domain GAGVSQSPRYKVAKRGQDVALRCDPISGHVSLFWYQQALGQGPEFLTYFQNEAQLDKSGLPSDRFFAERPEGSVSTLKIQRTQQEDSAVYLCASSHRAGRGLADTEAFFGQGTRLTVV.

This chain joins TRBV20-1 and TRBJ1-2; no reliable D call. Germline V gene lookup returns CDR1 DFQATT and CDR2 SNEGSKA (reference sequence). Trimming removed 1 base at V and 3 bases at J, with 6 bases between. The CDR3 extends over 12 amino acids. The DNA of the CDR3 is TGCAGTGCTAGAGGGGAGGACTATGGCTACACCTTC. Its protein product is CSARGEDYGYTF.

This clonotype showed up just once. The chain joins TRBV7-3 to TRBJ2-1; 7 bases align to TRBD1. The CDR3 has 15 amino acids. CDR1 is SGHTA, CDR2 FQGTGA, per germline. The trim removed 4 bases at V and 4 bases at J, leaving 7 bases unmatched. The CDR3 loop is CASSSDRDRYNEQFF. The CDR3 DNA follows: TGTGCCAGCAGCTCTGACAGGGATAGATACAATGAGCAGTTCTTC.

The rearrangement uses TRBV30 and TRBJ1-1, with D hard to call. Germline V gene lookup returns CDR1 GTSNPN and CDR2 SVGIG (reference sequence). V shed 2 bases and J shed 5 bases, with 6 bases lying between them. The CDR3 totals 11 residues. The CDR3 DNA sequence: TGTGCCTGGAGTCCCTGGACTGAAGCTTTCTTT. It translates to CAWSPWTEAFF.

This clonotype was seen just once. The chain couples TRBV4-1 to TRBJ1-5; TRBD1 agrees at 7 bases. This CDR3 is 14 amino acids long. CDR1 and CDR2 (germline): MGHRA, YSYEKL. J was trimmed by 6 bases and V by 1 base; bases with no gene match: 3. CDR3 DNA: TGCGCCAGCAGCCAAGCGACAGGGAGTCAGCCCCAGCATTTT. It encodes CASSQATGSQPQHF.

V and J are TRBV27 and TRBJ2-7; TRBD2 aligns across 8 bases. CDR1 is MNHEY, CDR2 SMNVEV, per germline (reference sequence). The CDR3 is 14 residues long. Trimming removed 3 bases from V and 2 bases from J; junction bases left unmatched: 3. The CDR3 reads CASSFVAGTYEQYF. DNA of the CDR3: TGTGCCAGCAGTTTTGTAGCGGGGACCTACGAGCAGTACTTC.

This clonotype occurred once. CDR3 sequence reads: CSVEVASGGESQETQYF. Here the CDR3 DNA reads TGCAGCGTTGAAGTCGCTAGCGGGGGGGAGTCGCAAGAGACCCAGTACTTC. This sequence joins TRBV29-1 and TRBJ2-5, with TRBD2 identical over 12 bases. With V trimmed by 1 base and J by 2 bases, 8 bases remained unmatched. The CDR3 totals 17 residues. Germline V gives CDR1 SQVTM, CDR2 ANQGSEA.

The chain's CDR3 is CASSYPGTGELFF. The CDR3 region has the DNA TGTGCCAGCAGTTACCCGGGCACCGGGGAGCTGTTTTTT. This chain joins TRBV6-5 and TRBJ2-2; D not certain. This CDR3 is built from 13 residues. Germline CDR1 MNHEY, CDR2 SVGAGI. Trimming pared 2 bases from V and 4 bases from J, leaving 5 bases between.

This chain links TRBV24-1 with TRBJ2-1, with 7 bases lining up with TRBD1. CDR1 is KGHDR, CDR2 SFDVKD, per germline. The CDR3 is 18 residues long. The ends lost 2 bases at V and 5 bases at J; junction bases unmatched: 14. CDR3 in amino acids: CATSDWTGGSNPDNEQFF. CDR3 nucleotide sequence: TGTGCCACCAGTGATTGGACAGGTGGGTCCAACCCTGACAATGAGCAGTTCTTC.

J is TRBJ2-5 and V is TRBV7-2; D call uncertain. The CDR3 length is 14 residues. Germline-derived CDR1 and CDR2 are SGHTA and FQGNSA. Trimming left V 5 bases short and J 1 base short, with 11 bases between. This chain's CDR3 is CASSPAQLQETQYF. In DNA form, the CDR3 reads TGTGCCAGCAGCCCGGCCCAGCTCCAAGAGACCCAGTACTTC.

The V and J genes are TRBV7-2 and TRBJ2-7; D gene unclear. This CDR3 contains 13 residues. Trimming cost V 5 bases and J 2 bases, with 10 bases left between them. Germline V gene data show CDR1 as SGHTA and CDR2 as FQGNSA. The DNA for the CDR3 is TGTGCCAGCAGCCACGACACGGCCTACGAGCAGTACGTC. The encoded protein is CASSHDTAYEQYV.

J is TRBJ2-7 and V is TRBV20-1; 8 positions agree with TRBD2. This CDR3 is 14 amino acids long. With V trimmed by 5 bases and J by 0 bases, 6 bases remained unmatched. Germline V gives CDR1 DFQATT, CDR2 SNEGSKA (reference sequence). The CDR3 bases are TGCAGTGCTTCCGGGGGGGGAAGCTCCTACGAGCAGTACTTC. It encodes CSASGGGSSYEQYF.

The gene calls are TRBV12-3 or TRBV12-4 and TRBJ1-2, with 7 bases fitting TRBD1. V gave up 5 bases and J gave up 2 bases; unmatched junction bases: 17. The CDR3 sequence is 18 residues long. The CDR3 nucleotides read TGTGCCAGCAGTAAAATTACAGGGGCACCATCCCGAAACTATGGCTACACCTTC. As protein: CASSKITGAPSRNYGYTF.

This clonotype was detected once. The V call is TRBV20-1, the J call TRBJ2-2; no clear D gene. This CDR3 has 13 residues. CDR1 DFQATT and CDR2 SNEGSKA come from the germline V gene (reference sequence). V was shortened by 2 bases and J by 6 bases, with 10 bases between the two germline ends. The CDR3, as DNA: TGCAGTGCTAGACTCCATGGTGCCGGGGAGCTGTTTTTT. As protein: CSARLHGAGELFF.

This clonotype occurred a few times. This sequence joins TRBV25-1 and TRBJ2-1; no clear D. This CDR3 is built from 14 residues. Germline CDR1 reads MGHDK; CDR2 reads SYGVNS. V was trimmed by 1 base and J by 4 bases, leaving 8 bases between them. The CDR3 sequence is CASSEFGTYNEQFF. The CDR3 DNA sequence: TGTGCCAGCAGTGAATTTGGTACATACAATGAGCAGTTCTTC.